The 29 T cell receptor beta chains below all came from one sample that was sequenced in a study of T cell responses to AZD1222 COVID-19 vaccine. Profiling relied on immunoSEQ multiplex PCR, and the TCRdb table lists in-frame clones only, not all of them. The table shows some 130,000 clones, with 75% to 90% occurring only once. The sample here was peripheral blood, taken on day 0 of AZD1222 vaccination. The receptors come from an adult in good health.

The table lists this clone with a few counts. J is TRBJ2-7 and V is TRBV19, with D uncertain. V was cut by 5 bases and J by 3 bases, with 17 bases left in between. The length of the CDR3 is 15 residues. Germline CDR1 reads LNHDA; CDR2 reads SQIVND (reference sequence). CDR3: CASSQSYFKGYEQYF. CDR3 coding DNA: TGTGCCAGTAGTCAGAGCTACTTCAAGGGCTACGAGCAGTACTTC.

This clone came up once. The rearrangement uses TRBV28 and TRBJ1-1; no definite D call. CDR1 and CDR2 (germline): MDHEN, SYDVKM. This CDR3 has 13 residues. Trimming took 2 bases from V and 4 from J, leaving 8 bases between them. The chain's CDR3 is CASSLDTTTEAFF. The CDR3, as DNA: TGTGCCAGCAGTTTAGACACTACCACTGAAGCTTTCTTT. The full variable domain, with the rest looked up from reference TRBV28 and TRBJ1-1, is DVKVTQSSRYLVKRTGEKVFLECVQDMDHENMFWYRQDPGLGLRLIYFSYDVKMKEKGDIPEGYSVSREKKERFSLILESASTNQTSMYLCASSLDTTTEAFFGQGTRLTVV.

The CDR3 coding sequence is TGTGCCACCAGCAGAGATCGGCGCGACACTGAAGCTTTCTTT. It is translated as CATSRDRRDTEAFF. V and J are TRBV15 and TRBJ1-1, with unresolved D. The CDR3 spans 14 residues. Deletions cut 0 bases from V and 3 bases from J, with 8 bases between. Germline V gene lookup returns CDR1 LNHNV and CDR2 YYDKDF (reference sequence). Using reference TRBV15 and TRBJ1-1 for the parts outside the CDR3, the full variable domain is DAMVIQNPRYQVTQFGKPVTLSCSQTLNHNVMYWYQQKSSQAPKLLFHYYDKDFNNEADTPDNFQSRRPNTSFCFLDIRSPGLGDTAMYLCATSRDRRDTEAFFGQGTRLTVV.

The chain carries TRBV6-2 or TRBV6-3 and TRBJ1-3, with D hard to call. The germline V and J ends were trimmed by 0 bases and 2 bases, with 2 bases remaining between them. Germline V CDR1 and CDR2: MNHEY, SVGEGT. The length of the CDR3 is 13 residues. The CDR3 is CASSYSTGNTIYF. Here the CDR3 DNA reads TGTGCCAGCAGTTACTCTACTGGAAACACCATATATTTT.

This chain connects TRBV25-1 to TRBJ1-1, with D possibly matching TRBD1 (5 bases). This CDR3 is built from 12 residues. Germline V lookup: CDR1 MGHDK, CDR2 SYGVNS. The ends were cut back, 4 bases at V and 5 bases at J, with 8 bases in the middle. The CDR3 protein is CASSVGQTEAFF. DNA of the CDR3: TGTGCCAGCAGTGTCGGACAAACTGAAGCTTTCTTT.

This chain uses TRBV7-3 with TRBJ2-1; 9 positions agree with TRBD2. The CDR3 is 15 residues long. Germline V CDR1 and CDR2: SGHTA, FQGTGA. Trimming removed 1 base from V and 5 bases from J; junction bases left unmatched: 3. CDR3 loop: CASSLNSGGHNEQFF. CDR3 DNA sequence: TGTGCCAGCAGCTTAAATAGCGGGGGACACAATGAGCAGTTCTTC.

The V call is TRBV29-1, the J call TRBJ1-2; TRBD1 matches 7 bases. The CDR3 totals 12 residues. Losses at the gene ends were 6 bases for V and 6 bases for J; bases not matched to a gene: 7. Germline V gene sequence: CDR1 SQVTM, CDR2 ANQGSEA. The CDR3 loop is CSVRQGVNGYTF. DNA of the CDR3: TGCAGCGTGAGACAGGGCGTAAATGGCTACACCTTC.

This chain links TRBV5-1 with TRBJ2-1; no reliable D call. Germline V gives CDR1 SGHRS, CDR2 YFSETQ. The CDR3 consists of 15 residues. The V and J ends lost 4 bases and 3 bases respectively, with 14 bases between them. CDR3: CASSPSFPDYNEQFF. Written as DNA, the CDR3 is TGCGCCAGCAGCCCCTCGTTCCCTGACTACAATGAGCAGTTCTTC.

This chain joins TRBV24-1 and TRBJ1-2, with no clear D. This CDR3 is built from 14 residues. Germline CDR1 and CDR2: KGHDR and SFDVKD. With 2 bases removed from V and 4 bases from J, the gap between germline ends came to 10 bases. The CDR3 nucleotides read TGTGCCACCAGTGATTCCACGGACGGCTATGGCTACACCTTC. Translating gives CATSDSTDGYGYTF.

The chain combines TRBV10-3 with TRBJ1-5, with D unclear. V gave up 1 base and J gave up 4 bases, with 5 bases separating them. CDR3 size: 13 residues. Germline V gene sequence: CDR1 ENHRY, CDR2 SYGVKD. The CDR3 region is CAISELSNQPQHF. The CDR3 coding sequence is TGTGCCATCAGTGAGTTATCTAATCAGCCCCAGCATTTT.

This clone has a single count. The chain is built from TRBV7-8 and TRBJ1-6, with 11 bases fitting TRBD1. This CDR3 is 17 amino acids long. Trimming at V came to 5 bases and at J to 5 bases, leaving 8 bases not matched to a gene. Germline V CDR1 and CDR2: SGHVS, FQNEAQ. CDR3 DNA sequence: TGTGCCAGCAGCCCCCTCCGGACAGGGGGCCATAATTCACCCCTCCACTTT. Its translation: CASSPLRTGGHNSPLHF.

This clone was seen a handful of times. The CDR3 nucleotides read TGTGCCAGCAGCTTAGCTCTGGCGAACACCGGGGAGCTGTTTTTT. Translation: CASSLALANTGELFF. V is TRBV11-2 and J is TRBJ2-2; D is unresolved. This CDR3 contains 15 residues. The germline V and J ends were trimmed by 1 base and 0 bases, with 6 bases remaining between them. CDR1 is SGHAT and CDR2 is FQNNGV in the germline V gene.

The chain carries TRBV6-5 and TRBJ1-2; no reliable D call. Germline V CDR1 and CDR2: MNHEY, SVGAGI. The CDR3 loop spans 13 amino acids. The V end was cut by 0 bases, the J end by 6 bases, with 8 bases between. CDR3 bases: TGTGCCAGCAGTTACTCGAGGGAAAATGGCTACACCTTC. Protein product: CASSYSRENGYTF.

The rearrangement links TRBV5-1 to TRBJ1-2, with D maybe TRBD1 (5 bases). Trimming stripped 5 bases from V and 3 bases from J, with 14 bases between. CDR1 is SGHRS, CDR2 YFSETQ, per germline. The CDR3 contains 14 residues. The CDR3 region is CASSGGNPDYGYTF. As DNA, the CDR3 is TGCGCCAGCAGTGGGGGAAATCCCGACTATGGCTACACCTTC.

In its sample, this clone is medium-sized. The chain is built from TRBV28 and TRBJ1-1; TRBD1 matches at 8 bases. Germline values: CDR1 MDHEN, CDR2 SYDVKM. The J segment lost 7 bases and the V segment lost 5 bases, leaving 12 bases of the junction unmatched. The CDR3 spans 15 residues. Here the CDR3 reads CASSLWTRGQVEAFF. The CDR3, as DNA: TGTGCCAGCAGTCTTTGGACCAGGGGGCAGGTTGAAGCTTTCTTT.

This clone was counted only a few times. The rearrangement links TRBV5-1 to TRBJ2-5; D not resolved. The CDR3 consists of 11 residues. From germline, CDR1 is SGHRS and CDR2 YFSETQ. V lost 2 bases to trimming and J lost 1 base, with 0 bases between them. The CDR3 nucleotides read TGCGCCAGCAGCTTCCAAGAGACCCAGTACTTC. Translated: CASSFQETQYF. The whole variable domain, remainder taken from reference TRBV5-1 and TRBJ2-5, is KAGVTQTPRYLIKTRGQQVTLSCSPISGHRSVSWYQQTPGQGLQFLFEYFSETQRNKGNFPGRFSGRQFSNSRSEMNVSTLELGDSALYLCASSFQETQYFGPGTRLLVL.

The genes are TRBV7-2 and TRBJ1-5; maybe TRBD1 (5 bases). With 1 base removed from V and 3 bases from J, the gap between germline ends came to 10 bases. The CDR3 spans 15 residues. Germline-derived CDR1 and CDR2 are SGHTA and FQGNSA. CDR3 nucleotide sequence: TGTGCCAGCAGCTTAGTGCAGGGTAACAATCAGCCCCAGCATTTT. This sequence encodes CASSLVQGNNQPQHF.

The chain uses TRBV5-1 and TRBJ2-7; tentative D call: TRBD2 (6 bases). V lost 0 bases and J lost 0, with 16 bases in between. Germline V lookup: CDR1 SGHRS, CDR2 YFSETQ. This CDR3 region has 17 residues. The CDR3 DNA follows: TGCGCCAGCAGCTTGGAGCCGACGGGAGACCCCTCCTACGAGCAGTACTTC. Translating gives CASSLEPTGDPSYEQYF.

The chain couples TRBV6-4 to TRBJ1-1; D remains unclear. CDR1 is MRHNA, CDR2 SNTAGT, per germline. The ends were cut back, 5 bases at V and 0 bases at J, with 13 bases in the middle. The CDR3 length is 15 residues. The CDR3, as DNA: TGTGCCAGCAGTCCGATGCCTAACCTGAACACTGAAGCTTTCTTT. Protein: CASSPMPNLNTEAFF.

This chain links TRBV29-1 with TRBJ2-2; D is perhaps TRBD1 or TRBD2 (6 bases each). The ends were cut back, 7 bases at V and 7 bases at J, with 19 bases in the middle. The germline gives CDR1 SQVTM, CDR2 ANQGSEA. CDR3 size: 14 residues. CDR3 DNA: TGCAGCGCCAAAAGGCAACAGGGAGGCGGGGAGCTGTTTTTT. It encodes CSAKRQQGGGELFF.

The CDR3 sequence: CASFPGTEYNYGYTF. The CDR3 nucleotides are TGTGCCAGCTTCCCCGGGACAGAATATAACTATGGCTACACCTTC. V is TRBV6-5 and J is TRBJ1-2; TRBD1 matches 7 bases. CDR3 length: 15 amino acids. J gave up 1 base and V 8 bases, and 10 bases lay outside the gene matches. Germline loops: CDR1 MNHEY, CDR2 SVGAGI.

This chain links TRBV19 with TRBJ1-5; maybe TRBD1 (5 bases). Trimming removed 0 bases from V and 7 bases from J, with 19 bases in between. The CDR3 has 17 amino acids. Germline V lookup: CDR1 LNHDA, CDR2 SQIVND (reference sequence). CDR3: CASSIDRGGGTPQPQHF. The CDR3 coding sequence is TGTGCCAGTAGTATAGATCGGGGAGGAGGGACTCCCCAGCCCCAGCATTTT.

V usage is TRBV28 and J usage is TRBJ1-4; TRBD1 might be the D (5 bases). V lost 2 bases to trimming and J lost 5 bases, with 18 bases between them. This CDR3 has 17 amino acids. Germline V gene lookup returns CDR1 MDHEN and CDR2 SYDVKM. This CDR3 is CASSLPPGVPGNEKLFF. CDR3 coding DNA: TGTGCCAGCAGTTTACCGCCGGGGGTCCCTGGCAATGAAAAACTGTTTTTT.

The CDR3 loop is CASSPGTGQGGQPQHF. DNA for the CDR3: TGTGCCAGCTCACCGGGGACAGGGCAAGGAGGTCAGCCCCAGCATTTT. V is TRBV18 and J is TRBJ1-5; TRBD1 agrees at 9 bases. This CDR3 spans 16 amino acids. The J segment lost 6 bases and the V segment lost 3 bases, leaving 9 bases of the junction unmatched. CDR1 KGHSH and CDR2 LQKENI come from the germline V gene.

The chain carries TRBV12-3 or TRBV12-4 and TRBJ2-3; TRBD2 is a possible D gene (6 bases). This CDR3 is built from 13 residues. V gave up 4 bases and J gave up 5 bases, with 10 bases separating them. The CDR3, as DNA: TGTGCCAGCAGTTCTTCCGGGGGAGATACGCAGTATTTT. Amino acids: CASSSSGGDTQYF.

The gene calls are TRBV30 and TRBJ1-2; maybe TRBD1 (6 bases). This CDR3 has 12 residues. Germline values: CDR1 GTSNPN, CDR2 SVGIG (reference sequence). Trimming cost V 4 bases and J 4 bases, with 10 bases left between them. CDR3 DNA: TGTGCCTGGACGGGAGGGGGCTATGGCTACACCTTC. The encoded protein is CAWTGGGYGYTF.

In this sample, this clone turned up once. The CDR3 DNA follows: TGTGCCAGCAGTGCCCCCGGGCCGGGAAGCAATCAGCCCCAGCATTTT. Residues: CASSAPGPGSNQPQHF. The gene calls are TRBV2 and TRBJ1-5; D is unclear. This CDR3 spans 16 amino acids. Looked up from germline, CDR1 is SNHLY and CDR2 is FYNNEI. V was clipped by 4 bases and J by 1 base, with 14 bases between them.

This chain uses TRBV29-1 with TRBJ1-2; 10 nucleotides agree with TRBD1. This CDR3 spans 15 amino acids. Per the germline V gene, CDR1 is SQVTM and CDR2 is ANQGSEA. The V and J ends lost 1 base and 5 bases, in that order; junction bases with no gene match: 7. This CDR3 reads CSVEVLGQGIYGYTF. CDR3 nucleotides: TGCAGCGTTGAAGTACTGGGACAGGGGATATATGGCTACACCTTC.

The chain links TRBV3-1 (or the pseudogene TRBV3-2) to TRBJ1-1, with a weak D call TRBD1 (6 bases). This CDR3 region has 13 residues. Trimming took off 3 bases at V and 6 bases at J, with 11 bases between the two ends. From germline, CDR1 is LGHDT and CDR2 YNNKEL (reference sequence). CDR3 region: CASSQTKGAEAFF. In DNA, the CDR3 is TGTGCCAGCAGCCAGACGAAGGGGGCTGAAGCTTTCTTT.